This TCR beta chain was sequenced during a study of T-cell memory formation after mild COVID-19. Study-level points and caveats: Contracting clones, day 15 to 85, had balanced CD4/CD8, and later expanders favored CD4+.

As concerns this clonotype: No antigen is known for it.

TCRdb reanalysed the 5' RACE reads using MiXCR and keeps one entry per CDR3 protein. This table holds a few hundred thousand distinct CDR3 sequences, approximately 19% found once. Germline values: CDR1 SEHNR, CDR2 FQNEAQ (reference sequence). The CDR3 runs 11 residues. Deletions cut 5 bases from V and 11 bases from J, with 10 bases between. The chain couples TRBV7-9 to TRBJ2-1; D might be TRBD1 (6 bases). This sequence originates from a young man who had mild COVID-19 (a few samples of this study predate the infection). Cell type and time point are not known. What was sequenced was PBMCs or a T cell subset sorted from them (not recorded which). The CDR3 DNA is TGTGCCAGCAGCCCTGGACAGCAGCAGTTCTTC. Its protein product is CASSPGQQQFF. Supplemented by reference TRBV7-9 and TRBJ2-1, the full variable domain reads DTGVSQNPRHKITKRGQNVTFRCDPISEHNRLYWYRQTLGQGPEFLTYFQNEAQLEKSRLLSDRFSAERPKGSFSTLEIQRTEQGDSAMYLCASSPGQQQFFGPGTRLTVL.